A single sample gave rise to the 32 T cell receptor beta chains below, sequenced in a study of radiotherapy plus CTLA-4 blockade in lung cancer. The table came from immunoSEQ multiplex PCR; TCRdb's copy has only in-frame clones and leaves some out. The table includes some 70,000 clones, roughly 85% detected once. Sample: peripheral blood, taken from a patient treated with radiotherapy plus ipilimumab. The receptor set was obtained from a human donor with non-small cell lung cancer who had a complete response to radiotherapy plus ipilimumab.

This clone turned up a few times. J is TRBJ2-4 and V is TRBV11-2; 16 nucleotides match TRBD2. CDR1 and CDR2 from the germline V gene are SGHAT and FQNNGV. Trimming took 6 bases from V and 6 from J; bases not matched to a gene: 8. This CDR3 has 17 residues. This chain's CDR3 is CASSLRGLAGGGNIQYF. CDR3 nucleotide sequence: TGTGCCAGCAGTTTACGGGGACTAGCGGGAGGGGGAAACATTCAGTACTTC.

This clone appeared a few times. The chain couples TRBV11-3 to TRBJ2-2; D is possibly TRBD2 (6 bases). The V end was cut by 1 base, the J end by 4 bases, with 10 bases between. The CDR3 is 15 residues long. Germline V gene lookup returns CDR1 SGHNT and CDR2 YENEEA. The CDR3 reads CASSLVVGGTGELFF. The CDR3 nucleotides are TGTGCCAGCAGCTTAGTGGTCGGGGGCACCGGGGAGCTGTTTTTT.

The chain has TRBV7-9 and TRBJ2-1, with D hard to call. This CDR3 region has 11 residues. Germline assignment: CDR1 SEHNR and CDR2 FQNEAQ (reference sequence). V dropped 4 bases and J dropped 9 bases, with 7 bases sitting between them. As DNA, the CDR3 is TGTGCCAGCAGCTCAGCAGCTGAGCAGTTCTTC. The encoded protein is CASSSAAEQFF.

CDR3 DNA sequence: TGTGCCAGCAGTCCAGGGCGGGGAGGCACAGATACGCAGTATTTT. Its protein product is CASSPGRGGTDTQYF. V and J are TRBV6-5 and TRBJ2-3; maybe TRBD2 (6 bases). Trimming took off 5 bases at V and 1 base at J, with 13 bases between the two ends. Germline CDR1 MNHEY, CDR2 SVGAGI. CDR3 length equals 15 residues.

V gene TRBV19 combines with J gene TRBJ1-2; 9 positions agree with TRBD1. J was trimmed by 5 bases and V by 5 bases; bases with no gene match: 9. This CDR3 has 15 residues. Germline V lookup: CDR1 LNHDA, CDR2 SQIVND (reference sequence). The CDR3 bases are TGTGCCAGTAGTGGGGACAGGGAGTGGGGGTATGGCTACACCTTC. Its translation is CASSGDREWGYGYTF.

The chain carries TRBV11-3 and TRBJ2-5; D ambiguous. Trimming shortened V by 8 bases and J by 5 bases, and 18 bases separated the two germline ends. This CDR3 comprises 14 residues. The germline V gene encodes CDR1 SGHNT and CDR2 YENEEA. CDR3 loop: CASRNLGVLETQYF. In DNA form, the CDR3 reads TGTGCCAGCCGAAATCTTGGGGTGCTGGAGACCCAGTACTTC.

V is TRBV29-1 and J is TRBJ1-1, with D uncertain. This CDR3 has 13 amino acids. Trimming left V 5 bases short and J 1 base short, with 11 bases between. Germline assignment: CDR1 SQVTM and CDR2 ANQGSEA. The CDR3 spells CSVRVGSNTEAFF. The DNA for the CDR3 is TGCAGCGTTCGGGTAGGGTCGAACACTGAAGCTTTCTTT.

This clone was found a few times. This rearrangement joins TRBV6-1 to TRBJ2-2; D not resolved. V lost 4 bases and J 5 bases, leaving 5 bases between the germline ends. CDR1 and CDR2 (germline): MNHNS, SASEGT. This CDR3 is built from 12 residues. Here the CDR3 DNA reads TGTGCCAGCAGTGGTGGAACCGGGGAGCTGTTTTTT. It translates to CASSGGTGELFF.

The rearrangement joins TRBV9 to TRBJ1-3; TRBD1 aligns across 7 bases. The V gene's germline CDR1 is SGDLS and CDR2 YYNGEE. This CDR3 is built from 17 residues. Losses at the gene ends were 4 bases for V and 2 bases for J; bases not matched to a gene: 12. CDR3 DNA: TGTGCCAGCAGCCAATCCTACAGGGGTTTCGCTGGAAACACCATATATTTT. This translates into CASSQSYRGFAGNTIYF.

J is TRBJ2-7 and V is TRBV6-5, with 8 bases aligning to TRBD1. This CDR3 comprises 14 residues. Germline loops: CDR1 MNHEY, CDR2 SVGAGI. V shed 6 bases, J shed 6 bases, and the junction held 10 bases outside the gene matches. Here the CDR3 reads CASRRRQGAGEQYV. The CDR3 DNA sequence: TGTGCCAGCAGACGACGCCAGGGGGCGGGCGAGCAGTACGTC.

This clone was detected a few times. This chain links TRBV6-5 with TRBJ1-1; D gene uncertain. V dropped 2 bases and J dropped 11 bases, with 15 bases sitting between them. CDR3 size: 13 residues. Germline loops: CDR1 MNHEY, CDR2 SVGAGI. CDR3 in amino acids: CASSYHARKKAFF. DNA for the CDR3: TGTGCCAGCAGTTACCACGCTCGGAAGAAGGCTTTCTTT.

The chain has TRBV5-5 and TRBJ1-1; D unclear. Trimming shortened V by 4 bases and J by 5 bases, and 33 bases separated the two germline ends. There are 20 residues in the CDR3. Germline CDR1 is SGHKS and CDR2 is YYEKEE (reference sequence). CDR3 in DNA: TGTGCCAGCAGCCCTAGGGCAGGTGCCAGTCAACAGAGAGCAACAACTGAAGCTTTCTTT. Its protein is CASSPRAGASQQRATTEAFF. Complete variable domain (other parts from reference TRBV5-5 and TRBJ1-1): DAGVTQSPTHLIKTRGQQVTLRCSPISGHKSVSWYQQVLGQGPQFIFQYYEKEERGRGNFPDRFSARQFPNYSSELNVNALLLGDSALYLCASSPRAGASQQRATTEAFFGQGTRLTVV.

This chain links TRBV6-1 with TRBJ1-2; D is uncertain. V was pared by 3 bases and J by 9 bases, with 11 bases between. This CDR3 spans 12 amino acids. Germline loops: CDR1 MNHNS, CDR2 SASEGT. This CDR3 reads CASSDVLRSYTF. CDR3 coding DNA: TGTGCCAGCAGTGACGTCCTACGGAGCTACACCTTC.

This chain uses TRBV19 with TRBJ1-3; D ambiguous. From germline, CDR1 is LNHDA and CDR2 SQIVND (reference sequence). CDR3 length: 14 amino acids. Trimming shortened V by 4 bases and J by 0 bases, and 7 bases separated the two germline ends. The CDR3 spells CASSTDFSGNTIYF. CDR3 sequence (DNA): TGTGCCAGTAGTACGGATTTCTCTGGAAACACCATATATTTT.

This chain links TRBV5-1 with TRBJ2-2; 7 bases line up with TRBD2. In germline, CDR1 is SGHRS, CDR2 YFSETQ. CDR3 length equals 16 residues. The trim removed 3 bases at V and 0 bases at J, leaving 5 bases unmatched. CDR3 nucleotides: TGCGCCAGCAGCTCCGCTAGCGGTACGAACACCGGGGAGCTGTTTTTT. Its translation is CASSSASGTNTGELFF.

The chain has TRBV6-6 and TRBJ1-5; D is uncertain. The germline CDR1 and CDR2 sequences are MNHNY and SVGAGI (reference sequence). V was trimmed by 7 bases and J by 4 bases, leaving 14 bases between them. The CDR3 has 14 residues. CDR3 loop: CASKEVELNQPQHF. In nucleotides, the CDR3 is TGTGCCAGCAAGGAAGTGGAGCTAAATCAGCCCCAGCATTTT.

V usage is TRBV5-6 and J usage is TRBJ2-4; D may be TRBD2 (5 bases). The CDR3 is made up of 16 amino acids. V dropped 2 bases and J dropped 1 base, with 13 bases sitting between them. Germline lookup yields CDR1 SGHDT and CDR2 YYEEEE. DNA of the CDR3: TGTGCCAGCAGCTTACGGCAAACGGGGGCCAAAAACATTCAGTACTTC. Amino acids: CASSLRQTGAKNIQYF. Full variable domain (outside the CDR3, taken from reference TRBV5-6 and TRBJ2-4): DAGVTQSPTHLIKTRGQQVTLRCSPKSGHDTVSWYQQALGQGPQFIFQYYEEEERQRGNFPDRFSGHQFPNYSSELNVNALLLGDSALYLCASSLRQTGAKNIQYFGAGTRLSVL.

This CDR3 reads CASTLRGGTYEQYF. As DNA, the CDR3 is TGTGCCAGCACCCTACGGGGGGGTACCTACGAGCAGTACTTC. The chain joins TRBV2 to TRBJ2-7; 8 bases agree with TRBD2. The CDR3 length is 14 residues. CDR1 and CDR2 (germline): SNHLY, FYNNEI. Germline trimming cut 7 bases from V and 2 bases from J; bases unmatched to any gene: 7.

This clone has only a few counts. The J gene is TRBJ2-6, the V gene TRBV19; the D is unclear. With 3 bases removed from V and 6 bases from J, the gap between germline ends came to 6 bases. This CDR3 region has 13 residues. Germline loops: CDR1 LNHDA, CDR2 SQIVND (reference sequence). CDR3 DNA: TGTGCCAGTAGTATGCAGCCGGCCAACGTCCTGACTTTC. Encoded protein: CASSMQPANVLTF.

The chain couples TRBV14 to TRBJ2-1; possible D gene TRBD2, 6 bases. Germline loops: CDR1 SGHDN, CDR2 FVKESK. This CDR3 spans 13 amino acids. V lost 2 bases, J lost 7 bases, and 9 bases lay in between. In DNA, the CDR3 is TGTGCCAGCAGCCAACTAGCGAGGAATGAGCAGTTCTTC. Translation gives CASSQLARNEQFF.

The V and J genes are TRBV6-5 and TRBJ1-2, with TRBD1 matching over 8 bases. CDR3 length: 15 residues. From germline, CDR1 is MNHEY and CDR2 SVGAGI. V shed 6 bases, J shed 3 bases, and the junction held 9 bases outside the gene matches. CDR3 residues: CASREEGTGYYGYTF. The CDR3 bases are TGTGCCAGCAGAGAGGAGGGGACAGGTTACTATGGCTACACCTTC.

This chain links TRBV7-2 with TRBJ1-1; TRBD1 might be the D (5 bases). CDR1 is SGHTA, CDR2 FQGNSA, per germline. The CDR3 runs to 16 residues. The V end lost 4 bases, the J end lost 1 base, and 16 bases lay between the germline ends. This CDR3 reads CASSYVTGRTNTEAFF. The CDR3 DNA reads as TGTGCCAGCAGCTATGTCACGGGACGGACGAACACTGAAGCTTTCTTT.

The CDR3 here is CASTPNLGDSGNTIYF. As DNA, the CDR3 is TGTGCCAGCACCCCCAACTTGGGAGACTCTGGAAACACCATATATTTT. The chain employs TRBV11-2 and TRBJ1-3; D gene unclear. The ends were cut back, 7 bases at V and 0 bases at J, with 16 bases in the middle. The CDR3 extends over 16 amino acids. Germline values: CDR1 SGHAT, CDR2 FQNNGV.

V and J are TRBV6-1 and TRBJ2-3; D gene uncertain. The V end lost 8 bases, the J end lost 2 bases, and 2 bases lay between the germline ends. CDR3 length: 10 residues. The germline V gene encodes CDR1 MNHNS and CDR2 SASEGT. The CDR3 region is CASYTDTQYF. For the CDR3, the DNA is TGTGCCAGCTACACAGATACGCAGTATTTT.

The V gene is TRBV11-3, the J gene TRBJ1-1, with a tentative D call TRBD1 (6 bases). Germline lookup yields CDR1 SGHNT and CDR2 YENEEA. V lost 7 bases and J 4 bases, leaving 13 bases between the germline ends. This CDR3 comprises 13 residues. The CDR3 loop is CASNQGTGTEAFF. In DNA, the CDR3 is TGTGCCAGCAACCAGGGGACGGGCACTGAAGCTTTCTTT.

This clone occurred a few times. Other DNA sequences in this specimen translate into the identical CDR3. The rearrangement uses TRBV12-5 and TRBJ1-2; TRBD1 is a possible D gene (5 bases). The CDR3 is 13 residues long. Trimming took 3 bases from V and 0 from J, leaving 5 bases between them. Germline assignment: CDR1 LGHNT and CDR2 FRNRAP. The CDR3 nucleotides read TGTGCTAGTGGTTTAGGGGCTAACTATGGCTACACCTTC. It is translated as CASGLGANYGYTF.

V and J are TRBV6-1 and TRBJ2-5; the D is unclear. V lost 4 bases to trimming and J lost 3 bases, with 9 bases between them. Germline CDR1 reads MNHNS; CDR2 reads SASEGT. This CDR3 is built from 13 residues. Here the CDR3 DNA reads TGTGCCAGCAGTGGAATCAGCAAAGAGACCCAGTACTTC. It yields the protein CASSGISKETQYF.

The chain joins TRBV18 to TRBJ2-6; D is perhaps TRBD1 or TRBD2 (5 bases each). Looked up from germline, CDR1 is KGHSH and CDR2 is LQKENI. The CDR3 is 14 amino acids. Trimming removed 5 bases from V and 5 bases from J, with 10 bases in between. Here the CDR3 DNA reads TGTGCCAGCTCAGGGGGTAAGAGGGCCAACGTCCTGACTTTC. It specifies CASSGGKRANVLTF.

V and J are TRBV7-2 and TRBJ1-4; a possible D gene is TRBD1 (5 bases). CDR3 size: 16 residues. The ends were cut back, 5 bases at V and 0 bases at J, with 13 bases in the middle. From germline, CDR1 is SGHTA and CDR2 FQGNSA. CDR3 sequence: CASSPRSGPTNEKLFF. Written as DNA, the CDR3 is TGTGCCAGCAGCCCACGGTCAGGGCCAACTAATGAAAAACTGTTTTTT.

V usage is TRBV15 and J usage is TRBJ1-2; D is unresolved. The CDR3 sequence is 15 residues long. V lost 2 bases and J 2 bases, leaving 12 bases between the germline ends. Germline lookup yields CDR1 LNHNV and CDR2 YYDKDF (reference sequence). This chain's CDR3 is CATSRSDPVNYGYTF. CDR3 nucleotide sequence: TGTGCCACCAGCAGATCCGATCCAGTAAACTATGGCTACACCTTC.

This clone is a singleton in its sample. The V call is TRBV5-5, the J call TRBJ2-1, with D uncertain. CDR1 is SGHKS and CDR2 is YYEKEE in the germline V gene (reference sequence). Trimming pared 2 bases from V and 5 bases from J, leaving 2 bases between. The CDR3 runs to 11 residues. In DNA form, the CDR3 reads TGTGCCAGCAGCTTAAACAATGAGCAGTTCTTC. It translates to CASSLNNEQFF.

The chain combines TRBV11-3 with TRBJ2-3; no reliable D call. CDR1 and CDR2 from the germline V gene are SGHNT and YENEEA. V gave up 3 bases and J gave up 3 bases, with 10 bases separating them. The CDR3 is 14 residues long. CDR3 amino acids: CASSFPGRTDTQYF. In DNA, the CDR3 is TGTGCCAGCAGCTTCCCCGGAAGAACAGATACGCAGTATTTT.